This record looks at one T cell receptor beta chain sequence and its context. The CDR3 spans 17 residues. In germline, CDR1 is MGHRA, CDR2 YSYEKL. Trimming took 4 bases from V and 8 from J; bases not matched to a gene: 11. The data were taken from a study of blood T cell repertoires in COVID-19. Some clones are missing from TCRdb's copy, which holds only in-frame ones; the method was immunoSEQ multiplex PCR. Found here are about 120,000 clones, roughly four fifths of them singletons; the top ten hold 2% to 3%. The sequencing sample was made of peripheral blood. The chain combines TRBV4-1 with TRBJ1-4, with 12 bases lining up with TRBD1. The TCR sequence derives from a man over 45 with acute or convalescent COVID-19. The CDR3 loop is CASSPRDRGRTGEKLFF. The CDR3 DNA reads as TGCGCCAGCAGCCCCCGGGACAGGGGGCGGACGGGAGAAAAACTGTTTTTT.